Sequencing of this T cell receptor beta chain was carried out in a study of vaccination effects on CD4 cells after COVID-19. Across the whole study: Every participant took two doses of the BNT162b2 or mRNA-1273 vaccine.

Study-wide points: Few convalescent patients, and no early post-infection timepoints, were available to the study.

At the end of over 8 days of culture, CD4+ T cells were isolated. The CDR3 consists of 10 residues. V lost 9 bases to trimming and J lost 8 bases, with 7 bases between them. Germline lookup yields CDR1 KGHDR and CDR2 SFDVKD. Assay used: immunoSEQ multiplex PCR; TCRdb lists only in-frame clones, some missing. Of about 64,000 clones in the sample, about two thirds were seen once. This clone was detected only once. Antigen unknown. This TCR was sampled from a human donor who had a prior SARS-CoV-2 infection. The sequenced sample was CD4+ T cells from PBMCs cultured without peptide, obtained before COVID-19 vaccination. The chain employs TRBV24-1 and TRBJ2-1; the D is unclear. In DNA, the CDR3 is TGTGCCACCCAGTGGGATGAGCAGTTCTTC. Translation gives CATQWDEQFF.